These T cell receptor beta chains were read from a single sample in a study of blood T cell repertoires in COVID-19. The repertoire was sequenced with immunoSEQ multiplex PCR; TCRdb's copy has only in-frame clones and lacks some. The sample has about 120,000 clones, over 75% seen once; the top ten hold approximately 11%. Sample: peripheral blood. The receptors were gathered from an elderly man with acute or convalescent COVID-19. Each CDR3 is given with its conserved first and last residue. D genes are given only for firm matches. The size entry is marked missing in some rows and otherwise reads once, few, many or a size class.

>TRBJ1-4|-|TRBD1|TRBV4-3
CASSQDSRQGREKLFF
TGCGCCAGCAGCCAAGATTCGAGACAGGGCCGGGAAAAACTGTTTTTT
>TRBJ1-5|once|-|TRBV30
CAWSTPALGQGGQPQHF
TGTGCCTGGAGTACACCTGCCCTTGGGCAAGGGGGTCAGCCCCAGCATTTT
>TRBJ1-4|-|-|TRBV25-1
CASSDRTGGTNEKLFF
TGTGCCAGCAGTGATAGAACCGGGGGAACTAATGAAAAACTGTTTTTT
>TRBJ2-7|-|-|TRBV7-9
CASTSGRGNYEQYF
TGTGCCAGCACCTCGGGAAGGGGGAACTACGAGCAGTACTTC
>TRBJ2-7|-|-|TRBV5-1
CASSLDTSFSYEQYF
TGCGCCAGCAGCTTGGATACTTCTTTTTCCTACGAGCAGTACTTC
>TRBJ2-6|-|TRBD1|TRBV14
CASSQRPGTGGSGANVLTF
TGTGCCAGCAGCCAGAGGCCCGGGACAGGGGGCTCTGGGGCCAACGTCCTGACTTTC
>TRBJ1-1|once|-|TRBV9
CASSVRGVGTEAFF
TGTGCCAGCAGCGTCAGGGGTGTAGGCACTGAAGCTTTCTTT
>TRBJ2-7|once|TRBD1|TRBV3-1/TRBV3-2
CASSQGQGGEQYF
TGTGCCAGCAGCCAGGGACAGGGAGGCGAGCAGTACTTC
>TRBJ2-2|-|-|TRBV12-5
CASGSQLAGELFF
TGTGCTAGTGGTTCCCAACTAGCCGGGGAGCTGTTTTTT
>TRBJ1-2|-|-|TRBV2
CASSSPYREKGYTF
TGTGCCAGCTCCTCGCCCTACAGGGAGAAAGGCTACACCTTC
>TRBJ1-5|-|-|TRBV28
CASSSLEGLYSNQPQHF
TGTGCCAGCAGTTCCCTCGAGGGCCTATATAGCAATCAGCCCCAGCATTTT
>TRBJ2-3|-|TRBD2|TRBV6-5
CASSSRASGYTDTQYF
TGTGCCAGCAGTTCCCGGGCTAGCGGGTATACAGATACGCAGTATTTT
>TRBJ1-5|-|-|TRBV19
CASSVQGNSNQPQHF
TGTGCCAGTAGTGTACAGGGTAATAGCAATCAGCCCCAGCATTTT
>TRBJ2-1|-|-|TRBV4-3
CASSQDSGRGWDEQFF
TGCGCCAGCAGCCAAGATAGCGGCAGGGGGTGGGATGAGCAGTTCTTC
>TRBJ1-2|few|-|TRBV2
CASYRGGATLYGYTF
TGTGCCAGCTATCGAGGAGGGGCGACCCTCTATGGCTACACCTTC
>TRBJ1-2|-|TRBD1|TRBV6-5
CASSYRDRGHSGYTF
TGTGCCAGCAGTTACCGGGACAGGGGGCACAGTGGCTACACCTTC
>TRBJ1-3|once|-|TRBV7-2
CASSLTGTGNTIYF
TGTGCCAGCAGCTTAACCGGGACAGGAAACACCATATATTTT
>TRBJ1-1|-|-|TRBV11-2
CASSPKIEAFF
TGTGCCAGCAGCCCAAAAATTGAAGCTTTCTTT
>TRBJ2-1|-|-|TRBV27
CASSPQGGSNEQFF
TGTGCCAGCTCCCCCCAGGGAGGCTCCAATGAGCAGTTCTTC
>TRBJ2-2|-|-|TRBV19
CASRLGPLGTGELFF
TGTGCCAGCAGACTAGGGCCCTTAGGGACCGGGGAGCTGTTTTTT
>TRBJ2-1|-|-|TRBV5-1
CASKTWSVSYNEQFF
TGCGCCAGCAAAACGTGGTCAGTCTCCTACAATGAGCAGTTCTTC
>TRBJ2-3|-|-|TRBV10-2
CASSASTDTQYF
TGCGCCAGCAGTGCATCCACAGATACGCAGTATTTT
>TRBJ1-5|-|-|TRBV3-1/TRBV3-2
CASSMSINQPQHF
TGTGCCAGCAGCATGTCCATTAATCAGCCCCAGCATTTT
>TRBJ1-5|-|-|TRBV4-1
CASSHEGVQPQHF
TGCGCCAGCAGCCATGAAGGGGTTCAGCCCCAGCATTTT
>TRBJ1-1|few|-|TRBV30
CAWSNGGNTEAFF
TGTGCCTGGAGTAACGGGGGGAACACTGAAGCTTTCTTT
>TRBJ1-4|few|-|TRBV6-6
CASSYSSGSGEKLFF
TGTGCCAGCAGTTACAGTTCTGGAAGCGGAGAAAAACTGTTTTTT
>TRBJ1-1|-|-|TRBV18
CASSPATLVNTEAFF
TGTGCCAGCTCACCTGCCACTTTGGTGAACACTGAAGCTTTCTTT
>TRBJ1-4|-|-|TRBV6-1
CASSEGRSNEKLFF
TGTGCCAGCAGTGAAGGCAGGTCCAATGAAAAACTGTTTTTT
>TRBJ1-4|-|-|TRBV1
CTSSQEVGSGTDQRLVEKLFF
-
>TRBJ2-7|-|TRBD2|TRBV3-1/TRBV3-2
CASSPRWAGGFEYEQYF
TGTGCCAGCAGCCCCCGGTGGGCGGGAGGGTTTGAGTACGAGCAGTACTTC
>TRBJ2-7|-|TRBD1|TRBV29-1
CSVEIRTGGYEQYF
TGCAGCGTTGAGATTCGGACAGGGGGTTACGAGCAGTACTTC
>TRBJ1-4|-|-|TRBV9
CASSGLQGENEKLFF
TGTGCCAGCAGCGGTCTACAGGGCGAAAATGAAAAACTGTTTTTT